These 14 T cell receptor beta chains were sequenced from one sample in a study of cytomegalovirus exposure and HLA in healthy donors. The PCR ran on 60 Vbeta and 13 Jbeta primers. Produced via immunoSEQ multiplex PCR; TCRdb's table is partial and in-frame only. The table shows approximately 210,000 clones, with over 75% occurring only once. Sequencing used PBMCs. The source is a man aged 18 to 29 in good health and CMV-seronegative.

This sequence joins TRBV30 and TRBJ1-1; 7 positions match TRBD1. J lost 4 bases, V lost 3 bases, and 8 bases had no gene match. Germline CDR1 GTSNPN, CDR2 SVGIG (reference sequence). The CDR3 contains 14 residues. The CDR3 loop reads CAWRDRTRATEAFF. The CDR3, as DNA: TGTGCCTGGAGGGACAGGACTCGGGCCACTGAAGCTTTCTTT.

The chain links TRBV29-1 to TRBJ2-5; TRBD2 is a possible D gene (5 bases). V shed 2 bases and J shed 3 bases, with 7 bases lying between them. The CDR3 has 12 residues. Germline V gene sequence: CDR1 SQVTM, CDR2 ANQGSEA. CDR3 sequence reads: CSVETGEETQYF. The CDR3 DNA is TGCAGCGTTGAAACCGGGGAAGAGACCCAGTACTTC.

The CDR3 DNA reads as TGTGCCAGCAGCGCGCACTATCTTTATGAGCAGTACTTC. This gives the protein CASSAHYLYEQYF. The chain has TRBV7-2 and TRBJ2-7; D remains ambiguous. The CDR3 is 13 amino acids. CDR1 and CDR2 (germline): SGHTA, FQGNSA. V shed 5 bases and J shed 7 bases, with 15 bases lying between them.

This clone has just one count. This chain uses TRBV5-5 with TRBJ2-1, with 8 nucleotides matching TRBD1. CDR3 length: 17 amino acids. Trimming cost V 3 bases and J 3 bases; bases outside gene matches: 11. Per germline, CDR1 SGHKS and CDR2 YYEKEE (reference sequence). Written as DNA, the CDR3 is TGTGCCAGCAGCTATGGACAGGGAGGTAGGAGCTACAATGAGCAGTTCTTC. It is translated as CASSYGQGGRSYNEQFF.

The chain recombines TRBV2 with TRBJ1-2; D remains unclear. V lost 3 bases, J lost 2 bases, and 13 bases lay in between. In germline, CDR1 is SNHLY, CDR2 FYNNEI. CDR3 length equals 15 residues. CDR3 amino acids: CASSDIWAENYGYTF. The CDR3 nucleotides read TGTGCCAGCAGTGATATCTGGGCCGAAAACTATGGCTACACCTTC.

The rearrangement uses TRBV11-2 and TRBJ2-7; no firm D call. Germline CDR1 and CDR2: SGHAT and FQNNGV. The CDR3 runs to 16 residues. V was clipped by 1 base and J by 0 bases, with 13 bases between them. The CDR3: CASSLGATSPSYEQYF. For the CDR3, the DNA is TGTGCCAGCAGCTTAGGCGCGACATCTCCCTCCTACGAGCAGTACTTC.

V usage is TRBV5-1 and J usage is TRBJ1-1; a weak D match, TRBD1 (5 bases). Per germline, CDR1 SGHRS and CDR2 YFSETQ. The CDR3 loop spans 13 amino acids. Trimming pared 0 bases from V and 13 bases from J, leaving 16 bases between. CDR3 sequence: CASSLVSQERGFF. DNA for the CDR3: TGCGCCAGCAGCTTGGTATCTCAGGAAAGGGGTTTCTTT.

CDR3 amino acids: CSVAGLAGWTGELFF. In nucleotides, the CDR3 is TGCAGCGTCGCGGGACTAGCGGGCTGGACCGGGGAGCTGTTTTTT. The V gene is TRBV29-1, the J gene TRBJ2-2; 12 bases map to TRBD2. The V gene end was trimmed by 6 bases and the J gene end by 5 bases; junction bases not matched to a gene: 7. In germline, CDR1 is SQVTM, CDR2 ANQGSEA. The length of the CDR3 is 15 residues.

V usage is TRBV13 and J usage is TRBJ2-5; possibly TRBD1 for D (6 bases). The CDR3 consists of 13 residues. Germline V lookup: CDR1 PRHDT, CDR2 FYEKMQ (reference sequence). Trimming shortened V by 6 bases and J by 0 bases, and 8 bases separated the two germline ends. The CDR3 nucleotides read TGTGCCAGCAGAACAGGGTACCAAGAGACCCAGTACTTC. Translation: CASRTGYQETQYF.

This clone has a handful of counts. The chain joins TRBV9 to TRBJ2-2, with TRBD1 matching over 10 bases. The CDR3 covers 15 residues. The germline V gene has CDR1 SGDLS and CDR2 YYNGEE. V dropped 3 bases and J dropped 6; count of bases not matched to a gene: 5. The CDR3 DNA follows: TGTGCCAGCAGCGGGACAGGGGGGAGGTCCGGGGAGCTGTTTTTT. This gives the protein CASSGTGGRSGELFF.

CDR3 protein: CASSPIRETYEQYF. The CDR3 DNA is TGTGCCAGCTCACCAATCCGGGAGACCTACGAGCAGTACTTC. This chain joins TRBV18 and TRBJ2-7; maybe TRBD2 (6 bases). The CDR3 contains 14 residues. Between the trimmed V and J ends, which lost 2 bases and 2 bases, there was a span of 10 bases. The germline gives CDR1 KGHSH, CDR2 LQKENI.

V is TRBV2 and J is TRBJ1-1; no clear D gene. V shed 8 bases and J shed 1 base, with 8 bases lying between them. The CDR3 extends over 12 amino acids. Germline V gives CDR1 SNHLY, CDR2 FYNNEI. The CDR3 region has the DNA TGTGCCAGCGGCCTAGCGAACACTGAAGCTTTCTTT. Translated: CASGLANTEAFF.

The table lists this clone with a count of one. The chain employs TRBV6-6 and TRBJ1-1; 9 nucleotides line up with TRBD1. Germline-derived CDR1 and CDR2 are MNHNY and SVGAGI (reference sequence). The CDR3 runs 15 residues. J gave up 1 base and V 6 bases, and 6 bases lay outside the gene matches. The CDR3 protein is CASRPTGGRNTEAFF. The DNA for the CDR3 is TGTGCCAGCAGACCCACAGGGGGCCGGAACACTGAAGCTTTCTTT.

J is TRBJ1-5 and V is TRBV19; tentatively, D is TRBD1 (5 bases). The germline V gene encodes CDR1 LNHDA and CDR2 SQIVND (reference sequence). The V and J ends lost 7 bases and 8 bases respectively, with 21 bases between them. The CDR3 length is 15 residues. The CDR3 is CASIPSGPRREPQHF. CDR3 bases: TGTGCCAGTATACCCTCGGGACCCCGGAGGGAGCCCCAGCATTTT. Drawing the rest from reference TRBV19 and TRBJ1-5, the complete variable domain is DGGITQSPKYLFRKEGQNVTLSCEQNLNHDAMYWYRQDPGQGLRLIYYSQIVNDFQKGDIAEGYSVSREKKESFPLTVTSAQKNPTAFYLCASIPSGPRREPQHFGDGTRLSIL.